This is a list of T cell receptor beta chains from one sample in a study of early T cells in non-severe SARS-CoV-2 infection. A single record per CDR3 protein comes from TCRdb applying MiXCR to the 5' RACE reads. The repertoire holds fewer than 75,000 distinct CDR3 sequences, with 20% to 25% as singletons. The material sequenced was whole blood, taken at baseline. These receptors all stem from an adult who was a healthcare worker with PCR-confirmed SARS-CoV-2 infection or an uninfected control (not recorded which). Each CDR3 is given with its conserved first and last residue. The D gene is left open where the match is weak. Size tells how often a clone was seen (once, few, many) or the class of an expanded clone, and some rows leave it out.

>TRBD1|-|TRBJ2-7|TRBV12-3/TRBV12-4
TGTGCCAGCAGTTCCGACAGGGGTGGCGAGCAGTACTTC
CASSSDRGGEQYF
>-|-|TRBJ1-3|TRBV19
TGTGCCAGTAGTATAATGGCCGGGACACCTCGCGCTGGAAACACCATATATTTT
CASSIMAGTPRAGNTIYF
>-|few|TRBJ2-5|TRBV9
TGTGCCAGCAGCCCCTTATCGTCCGCAGTCCAAGAGACCCAGTACTTC
CASSPLSSAVQETQYF
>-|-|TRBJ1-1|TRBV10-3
TGTGCCATCAGCCTAAACCCCGACAATGAAGCTTTCTTT
CAISLNPDNEAFF
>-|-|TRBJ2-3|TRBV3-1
TGTGCCAGCAGCTATATGGGGACCGCGGTGGGGGCCCTCACAGATACGCAGTATTTT
CASSYMGTAVGALTDTQYF
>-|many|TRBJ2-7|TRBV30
TGTGCCTGGAGGGGCCCGAGCTCCTACGAGCAGTACTTC
CAWRGPSSYEQYF
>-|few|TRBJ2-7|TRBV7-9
TGTGCCAGCAGCCCCACGGGCCCGGGGGAGCAGTACTTC
CASSPTGPGEQYF
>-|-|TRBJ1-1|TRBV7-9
TGTGCCAGCGGCGGGGGGACAATGAGTGAAGCTTTCTTT
CASGGGTMSEAFF
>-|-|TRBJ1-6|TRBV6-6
TGTGCCAGCAAGCCGGGACCAGAAGCACCCCTCCACTTT
CASKPGPEAPLHF
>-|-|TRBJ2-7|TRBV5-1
TGCGCCAGCAGCACATCCGGGTCCCTAGGCGGCTACGAGCAGTACTTC
CASSTSGSLGGYEQYF
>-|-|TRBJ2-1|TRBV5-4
TGTGCCAGCAGCTTGGTTCAGGGGGGCTACAATGAGCAGTTCTTC
CASSLVQGGYNEQFF
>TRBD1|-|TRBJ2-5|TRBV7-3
TGTGCCAGCAGCTTAAAACAGGGGCGGGAGACCCAGTACTTC
CASSLKQGRETQYF
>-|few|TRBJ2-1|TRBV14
TGTGCCAGCAGCCAGACGGCCGTACGGAATGAGCAGTTCTTC
CASSQTAVRNEQFF
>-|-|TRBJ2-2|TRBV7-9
TGTGCCAGCAGCTTAGCAGGCCTCGGGGAGCTGTTTTTT
CASSLAGLGELFF
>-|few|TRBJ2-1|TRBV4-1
TGCGCCAGCCGCAGGAGACAGGACTACAATGAGCAGTTCTTC
CASRRRQDYNEQFF